This T cell receptor (beta chain) stems from a study of OX40 agonist ivuxolimab in advanced cancers. TCRdb's table, derived via immunoSEQ multiplex PCR, lists solely in-frame clones and lacks some. The sample contains about 46,000 clones, 65% to 85% of which appear only once. The CDR3 has 15 residues. Looked up from germline, CDR1 is LNHDA and CDR2 is SQIVND (reference sequence). V lost 10 bases, J lost 5 bases, and 14 bases stayed unmatched. The clonotype was recovered from an adult with an advanced solid tumor such as melanoma, head and neck, liver or kidney cancer. The sample here was CD4+ or CD8+ T cells sorted from blood, taken in a trial of the OX40 agonist ivuxolimab. The chain has TRBV19 and TRBJ2-5, with 9 bases lining up with TRBD2. Here the CDR3 DNA reads TGTGCCACCCTTGATGGGGCGGGGGGGCGTGAGACCCAGTACTTC. This encodes CATLDGAGGRETQYF. The entire variable domain, with the rest obtained from reference TRBV19 and TRBJ2-5, is as follows: DGGITQSPKYLFRKEGQNVTLSCEQNLNHDAMYWYRQDPGQGLRLIYYSQIVNDFQKGDIAEGYSVSREKKESFPLTVTSAQKNPTAFYLCATLDGAGGRETQYFGPGTRLLVL.